The 5 T cell receptor beta chains reported below all come from one sample, sequenced in a study of control samples from healthy donors and cancer patients. Some clones are missing from TCRdb's copy, which holds only in-frame ones; the method was immunoSEQ multiplex PCR. Counted here are some 87,000 clones, 90% to 95% occurring once; the ten biggest clones make up more than 15%. Input material: blood. These receptors were obtained from a man under 40 in good health.

The chain carries TRBV5-5 and TRBJ2-5; TRBD2 is a possible D gene (5 bases). The ends were cut back, 0 bases at V and 1 base at J, with 10 bases in the middle. The germline V gene has CDR1 SGHKS and CDR2 YYEKEE (reference sequence). CDR3 length equals 15 residues. The CDR3: CASSLGPSLQETQYF. CDR3 coding DNA: TGTGCCAGCAGCTTGGGGCCTAGCCTCCAAGAGACCCAGTACTTC.

The rearrangement links TRBV19 to TRBJ2-2; D remains unclear. This CDR3 region has 13 residues. From germline, CDR1 is LNHDA and CDR2 SQIVND (reference sequence). V was cut by 7 bases and J by 0 bases, with 6 bases left in between. The CDR3 DNA reads TGTGCCAGTAACCCGCCGAACACCGGGGAGCTGTTTTTT. Its protein product is CASNPPNTGELFF. Variable domain in full (rest from reference TRBV19 and TRBJ2-2): DGGITQSPKYLFRKEGQNVTLSCEQNLNHDAMYWYRQDPGQGLRLIYYSQIVNDFQKGDIAEGYSVSREKKESFPLTVTSAQKNPTAFYLCASNPPNTGELFFGEGSRLTVL.

J is TRBJ1-5 and V is TRBV27; maybe TRBD1 (6 bases). Germline CDR1 reads MNHEY; CDR2 reads SMNVEV (reference sequence). The CDR3 runs to 14 residues. The ends were cut back, 2 bases at V and 7 bases at J, with 12 bases in the middle. The CDR3 protein is CASSLRGAGQPQHF. The CDR3 region has the DNA TGTGCCAGCAGTTTACGGGGGGCTGGGCAGCCCCAGCATTTT.

The chain couples TRBV5-1 to TRBJ2-1; 11 bases agree with TRBD2. Germline V lookup: CDR1 SGHRS, CDR2 YFSETQ. The length of the CDR3 is 14 residues. V was clipped by 5 bases and J by 8 bases; unmatched bases: 6. CDR3 sequence reads: CASRPGLAVHEQFF. The CDR3 nucleotides read TGCGCCAGCAGACCGGGACTAGCGGTTCATGAGCAGTTCTTC.

Here the CDR3 DNA reads TGTGCCACCAGCAGCGGGGACATCCGCAATCAGCCCCAGCATTTT. Translation: CATSSGDIRNQPQHF. The chain has TRBV15 and TRBJ1-5; D is perhaps TRBD1 (6 bases). The CDR3 is 15 residues long. Trimming took 3 bases from V and 2 from J, leaving 11 bases between them. The germline V gene encodes CDR1 LNHNV and CDR2 YYDKDF (reference sequence). Filled out from reference TRBV15 and TRBJ1-5, the complete variable domain reads DAMVIQNPRYQVTQFGKPVTLSCSQTLNHNVMYWYQQKSSQAPKLLFHYYDKDFNNEADTPDNFQSRRPNTSFCFLDIRSPGLGDTAMYLCATSSGDIRNQPQHFGDGTRLSIL.